The clone carrying this TCR beta chain was observed a handful of times. This sample stems from a study of human T cells and chemical hapten exposure. Whole-study context: Readings were taken at 6 days from patch tests that had applied 0.01% DPC to the upper back. Variation in per-sample TCR yields came mainly from small pooled library volume differences.

Documented time point: patch test 1, 2 weeks after DPC sensitization. Treatment here: therapeutic diphenylcyclopropenone sensitization with weekly scalp DPC. Germline V CDR1 and CDR2: MNHEY, SVGEGT. V lost 10 bases and J lost 5, with 17 bases in between. The CDR3 covers 13 residues. The library attached unique molecular identifiers to individual cDNA molecules. TCRdb redid the calling of the RACE reads with MiXCR, one entry per CDR3 protein. This repertoire shows over 75,000 distinct CDR3 sequences, over 6% found once; its top ten account for about 1.6%. The sample in question was whole blood, obtained in connection with sensitization to the hapten diphenylcyclopropenone (DPC). This TCR came from a woman aged 25 to 39 with alopecia areata. Some clones in this sample may be carry-over from other donors' samples. V gene TRBV6-2 or TRBV6-3 combines with J gene TRBJ1-1; D may be TRBD1 (5 bases). The CDR3 here is CAINRSPGTEAFF. DNA of the CDR3: TGTGCCATCAACAGGTCCCCAGGGACTGAAGCTTTCTTT.